This TCR beta chain derives from a study of blood T cell repertoires in COVID-19. The wider study: Both acute and convalescent COVID-19 samples were obtained from the United States, Italy and Spain.

Sequenced by immunoSEQ multiplex PCR; TCRdb stores in-frame clones only, minus some. In the table there are around 160,000 clones, more than 75% of which are singletons. Trimming left V 7 bases short and J 1 base short, with 13 bases between. The CDR3 has 14 residues. Germline values: CDR1 SGHTA, CDR2 FQGNSA. The chain couples TRBV7-2 to TRBJ1-1; tentative D call: TRBD1 (6 bases). The sequence derives from a human donor with acute or convalescent COVID-19. The donor label of this sample is uncertain. Specimen: peripheral blood. This CDR3 is CASTLGGPNTEAFF. CDR3 in DNA: TGTGCCAGCACCCTCGGGGGGCCGAACACTGAAGCTTTCTTT.